The 25 T cell receptor beta chains below come from one sample, sequenced in a study of cytomegalovirus exposure and HLA in healthy donors. With 60 Vbeta and 13 Jbeta primers, the PCR was carried out. The repertoire was sequenced with immunoSEQ multiplex PCR; TCRdb's copy has only in-frame clones and lacks some. The sample records under 250,000 clones, around 80% being singletons. The sample taken for sequencing was PBMCs. These receptors originate from a male donor in good health and CMV-seronegative.

This clone was detected once. The chain is built from TRBV9 and TRBJ2-7; maybe TRBD2 (6 bases). Germline lookup yields CDR1 SGDLS and CDR2 YYNGEE. CDR3 length: 15 residues. V lost 1 base and J lost 6, with 17 bases in between. DNA for the CDR3: TGTGCCAGCAGCGTACGGGGGACTCTGGGGGGCGAGCAGTACTTC. As protein: CASSVRGTLGGEQYF. Looking up the rest from reference TRBV9 and TRBJ2-7 gives the full variable domain: DSGVTQTPKHLITATGQRVTLRCSPRSGDLSVYWYQQSLDQGLQFLIQYYNGEERAKGNILERFSAQQFPDLHSELNLSSLELGDSALYFCASSVRGTLGGEQYFGPGTRLTVT.

This chain links TRBV7-9 with TRBJ2-3, with 9 bases identical to TRBD1. The CDR3 loop spans 15 amino acids. The germline gives CDR1 SEHNR, CDR2 FQNEAQ (reference sequence). The J segment lost 6 bases and the V segment lost 5 bases, leaving 9 bases of the junction unmatched. The CDR3 DNA follows: TGTGCCAGCAGCCCCCGGACAGGGGTTTGGGATACGCAGTATTTT. Protein product: CASSPRTGVWDTQYF.

The V gene is TRBV10-3, the J gene TRBJ2-7, with D possibly matching TRBD2 (6 bases). V gave up 3 bases and J gave up 5 bases, with 14 bases separating them. This CDR3 contains 14 residues. Per the germline V gene, CDR1 is ENHRY and CDR2 is SYGVKD. CDR3 nucleotide sequence: TGTGCCATCAGTGAACGGGAGCAACCAAACGAGCAGTACTTC. As protein: CAISEREQPNEQYF.

The CDR3 spells CASSLRRTSGAVTDTQYF. In DNA, the CDR3 is TGCGCCAGCAGCCTGAGACGGACTAGCGGAGCGGTTACAGATACGCAGTATTTT. The rearrangement uses TRBV4-1 and TRBJ2-3; 10 bases match TRBD2. The ends lost 4 bases at V and 3 bases at J; junction bases unmatched: 13. This CDR3 comprises 18 residues. Germline CDR1 reads MGHRA; CDR2 reads YSYEKL.

This chain joins TRBV1 and TRBJ2-5; the table's D call TRBD2 went unverified against the DNA. TRBV1 is recorded as a pseudogene. The CDR3 is made up of 14 amino acids. CDR3 nucleotide sequence: TGCACCAGCAGCCAACCCTTTTTCCAAGAGACCCAGTACTTC. Amino acid sequence: CTSSQPFFQETQYF.

The rearrangement joins TRBV6-1 to TRBJ1-6; D gene ambiguous. CDR1 MNHNS and CDR2 SASEGT come from the germline V gene. V lost 6 bases and J 9 bases, leaving 18 bases between the germline ends. This CDR3 has 15 amino acids. CDR3 protein: CASSNIGRNGSPLHF. CDR3 DNA sequence: TGTGCCAGCAGCAACATCGGCAGGAACGGTTCACCCCTCCACTTT.

The rearrangement links TRBV7-9 to TRBJ2-1, with 8 nucleotides matching TRBD1. V was pared by 5 bases and J by 9 bases, with 12 bases of the junction left unmatched. The V gene's germline CDR1 is SEHNR and CDR2 FQNEAQ (reference sequence). This CDR3 spans 15 amino acids. In nucleotides, the CDR3 is TGTGCCAGCAGCCAGGGACAGGCATTGGTCGGTGAGCAGTTCTTC. Residues: CASSQGQALVGEQFF.

The chain has TRBV14 and TRBJ2-3; perhaps TRBD2 as D (5 bases). The V gene lost 6 bases and the J gene lost 6 bases, with 19 bases spanning the gap. The CDR3 is 15 amino acids. Germline-derived CDR1 and CDR2 are SGHDN and FVKESK. DNA of the CDR3: TGTGCCAGCAGTCTTGGGCGGGTAGCCCTGGATACGCAGTATTTT. Protein product: CASSLGRVALDTQYF.

The V call is TRBV6-5, the J call TRBJ1-2, with 7 bases identical to TRBD1. V was pared by 8 bases and J by 9 bases, with 18 bases of the junction left unmatched. CDR1 is MNHEY and CDR2 is SVGAGI in the germline V gene. There are 15 residues in the CDR3. In DNA, the CDR3 is TGTGCCAGCCACATAGGGGGACAGCCATCGAAAAGCTACACCTTC. This codes for CASHIGGQPSKSYTF.

This chain links TRBV11-1 with TRBJ1-1; TRBD1 might be the D (6 bases). Germline-derived CDR1 and CDR2 are SGHAT and FQDESV (reference sequence). This CDR3 contains 15 residues. The V end lost 5 bases, the J end lost 0 bases, and 13 bases lay between the germline ends. CDR3 DNA: TGTGCCAGCAGCGGACGACAGGATATGAACACTGAAGCTTTCTTT. Residues: CASSGRQDMNTEAFF.

The chain carries TRBV9 and TRBJ1-1, with 7 bases fitting TRBD1. The germline CDR1 and CDR2 sequences are SGDLS and YYNGEE. After removal of 5 bases from V and 3 bases from J, the junction contained 16 bases not matched to a gene. The CDR3 is 17 residues long. This chain's CDR3 is CASSSTPGGLGDTEAFF. The CDR3 DNA is TGTGCCAGCAGTTCCACCCCAGGGGGGTTAGGGGACACTGAAGCTTTCTTT.

This clone came up a few times. The V call is TRBV6-5, the J call TRBJ1-1, with D possibly being TRBD1 (6 bases). The germline V gene encodes CDR1 MNHEY and CDR2 SVGAGI. The CDR3 covers 13 residues. With 4 bases removed from V and 5 bases from J, the gap between germline ends came to 11 bases. This CDR3 reads CASSFNRETEAFF. DNA of the CDR3: TGTGCCAGCAGTTTTAACAGGGAGACTGAAGCTTTCTTT.

This clone was picked up a small number of times. The V call is TRBV5-5, the J call TRBJ1-3; D remains unclear. The V gene lost 0 bases and the J gene lost 0 bases, with 7 bases spanning the gap. The germline V gene encodes CDR1 SGHKS and CDR2 YYEKEE (reference sequence). The CDR3 runs to 15 residues. The CDR3, as DNA: TGTGCCAGCAGCTTGGCCCCATTCTCTGGAAACACCATATATTTT. It yields the protein CASSLAPFSGNTIYF.

The chain combines TRBV7-3 with TRBJ2-1; 9 bases line up with TRBD2. CDR1 and CDR2 from the germline V gene are SGHTA and FQGTGA. The CDR3 contains 15 residues. V lost 5 bases to trimming and J lost 5 bases; unmatched junction nucleotides: 7. The CDR3 is CASSPLAGINNEQFF. The CDR3 DNA reads TGTGCCAGCAGCCCTCTAGCGGGGATTAACAATGAGCAGTTCTTC. The entire variable domain, with the rest obtained from reference TRBV7-3 and TRBJ2-1, is as follows: GAGVSQTPSNKVTEKGKYVELRCDPISGHTALYWYRQSLGQGPEFLIYFQGTGAADDSGLPNDRFFAVRPEGSVSTLKIQRTERGDSAVYLCASSPLAGINNEQFFGPGTRLTVL.

In DNA, the CDR3 is TGTGCCAGCAGTTTATCGGCTAGCGGGAGCTCCTACGAGCAGTACTTC. It yields the protein CASSLSASGSSYEQYF. This chain connects TRBV27 to TRBJ2-7; 10 bases match TRBD2. The J segment lost 0 bases and the V segment lost 0 bases, leaving 2 bases of the junction unmatched. The CDR3 consists of 16 residues. The germline V gene has CDR1 MNHEY and CDR2 SMNVEV (reference sequence).

The chain uses TRBV9 and TRBJ2-7, with 8 bases matching TRBD2. The germline V gene has CDR1 SGDLS and CDR2 YYNGEE. V was clipped by 5 bases and J by 5 bases; unmatched bases: 15. CDR3 length: 16 residues. CDR3 bases: TGTGCCAGCAGTAAAACTGTCAGCGGGAGATTTGACGAGCAGTACTTC. It codes for CASSKTVSGRFDEQYF.

V gene TRBV27 combines with J gene TRBJ2-1; TRBD2 matches 9 bases. The junction had 8 bases not matched to a gene; V was cut back by 4 bases and J by 7 bases. CDR1 and CDR2 (germline): MNHEY, SMNVEV (reference sequence). The CDR3 is 15 amino acids. CDR3 sequence reads: CASSWAGGPVNEQFF. The CDR3 bases are TGTGCCAGCAGTTGGGCGGGAGGGCCGGTAAATGAGCAGTTCTTC.

The rearrangement joins TRBV15 to TRBJ2-1; TRBD1 matches at 9 bases. Germline V gene lookup returns CDR1 LNHNV and CDR2 YYDKDF (reference sequence). The CDR3 extends over 17 amino acids. Germline trimming cut 1 base from V and 1 base from J; bases unmatched to any gene: 5. Here the CDR3 DNA reads TGTGCCACCAGCAGAGGGACCGGGACAGGGTCCTACAATGAGCAGTTCTTC. Translating it yields CATSRGTGTGSYNEQFF. The variable domain in full, completed from reference TRBV15 and TRBJ2-1, reads DAMVIQNPRYQVTQFGKPVTLSCSQTLNHNVMYWYQQKSSQAPKLLFHYYDKDFNNEADTPDNFQSRRPNTSFCFLDIRSPGLGDTAMYLCATSRGTGTGSYNEQFFGPGTRLTVL.

The J gene is TRBJ2-1, the V gene TRBV7-8; 8 nucleotides align to TRBD2. Germline V gene data show CDR1 as SGHVS and CDR2 as FQNEAQ. V shed 5 bases, J shed 0 bases, and the junction held 9 bases outside the gene matches. The CDR3 length is 17 residues. The CDR3 region is CASSPRGAGDSYNEQFF. The CDR3 nucleotides are TGTGCCAGCAGCCCCCGTGGAGCGGGGGACTCCTACAATGAGCAGTTCTTC. Full variable domain (remainder filled in from reference TRBV7-8 and TRBJ2-1): GAGVSQSPRYKVAKRGQDVALRCDPISGHVSLFWYQQALGQGPEFLTYFQNEAQLDKSGLPSDRFFAERPEGSVSTLKIQRTQQEDSAVYLCASSPRGAGDSYNEQFFGPGTRLTVL.

The V call is TRBV4-1, the J call TRBJ1-2, with D maybe TRBD1 (6 bases). Trimming pared 5 bases from V and 4 bases from J, leaving 14 bases between. Per germline, CDR1 MGHRA and CDR2 YSYEKL. The CDR3 loop spans 14 amino acids. The CDR3 sequence is CASSNTGTSYGYTF. CDR3 DNA: TGCGCCAGCAGCAACACCGGGACATCCTATGGCTACACCTTC.

This sequence joins TRBV2 and TRBJ2-5; D gene uncertain. There are 13 residues in the CDR3. Germline lookup yields CDR1 SNHLY and CDR2 FYNNEI. V lost 8 bases to trimming and J lost 8 bases, with 18 bases between them. The CDR3 DNA follows: TGTGCCAGCGGCAACCAAGACAAGAGCACCCAGTACTTC. Its protein product is CASGNQDKSTQYF. Full variable domain (rest looked up from reference TRBV2 and TRBJ2-5): EPEVTQTPSHQVTQMGQEVILRCVPISNHLYFYWYRQILGQKVEFLVSFYNNEISEKSEIFDDQFSVERPDGSNFTLKIRSTKLEDSAMYFCASGNQDKSTQYFGPGTRLLVL.

The chain carries TRBV5-1 and TRBJ2-2; 12 bases line up with TRBD2. The length of the CDR3 is 15 residues. CDR1 SGHRS and CDR2 YFSETQ come from the germline V gene. J lost 6 bases, V lost 4 bases, and 4 bases had no gene match. This chain's CDR3 is CASSQTSGSSGELFF. In nucleotides, the CDR3 is TGCGCCAGCAGCCAGACTAGCGGGAGCTCCGGGGAGCTGTTTTTT.

The V and J genes are TRBV28 and TRBJ1-6; 7 bases map to TRBD1. The length of the CDR3 is 13 residues. J was trimmed by 7 bases and V by 11 bases; bases with no gene match: 8. Germline V gene lookup returns CDR1 MDHEN and CDR2 SYDVKM. The CDR3 DNA reads as TGTGCCGGGAGACAGGGAAAAAATTCACCCCTCCACTTT. It translates to CAGRQGKNSPLHF.

V is TRBV11-3 and J is TRBJ2-1; 9 bases align to TRBD1. This CDR3 contains 15 residues. V lost 1 base, J lost 7 bases, and 5 bases stayed unmatched. Germline assignment: CDR1 SGHNT and CDR2 YENEEA. CDR3 region: CASSLGGTGINEQFF. CDR3 coding DNA: TGTGCCAGCAGCTTAGGGGGGACAGGGATAAATGAGCAGTTCTTC.

V is TRBV19 and J is TRBJ2-7, with D possibly matching TRBD2 (5 bases). Germline values: CDR1 LNHDA, CDR2 SQIVND (reference sequence). The CDR3 runs 15 residues. Trimming removed 5 bases from V and 0 bases from J, with 14 bases in between. CDR3 region: CASSGRGRSSYEQYF. CDR3 nucleotide sequence: TGTGCCAGTAGTGGACGCGGGCGCAGCTCCTACGAGCAGTACTTC.